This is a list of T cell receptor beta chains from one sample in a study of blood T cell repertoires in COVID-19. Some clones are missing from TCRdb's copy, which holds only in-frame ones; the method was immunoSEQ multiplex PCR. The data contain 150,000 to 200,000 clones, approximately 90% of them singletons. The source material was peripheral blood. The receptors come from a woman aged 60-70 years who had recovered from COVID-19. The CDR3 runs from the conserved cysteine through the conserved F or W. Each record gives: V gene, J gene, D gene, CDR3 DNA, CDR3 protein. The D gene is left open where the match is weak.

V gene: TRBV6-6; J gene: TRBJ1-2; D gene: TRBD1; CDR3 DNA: TGTGCCAGCAGTTACCGTTCCTGGACAGGGGATGGCTACACCTTC; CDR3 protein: CASSYRSWTGDGYTF
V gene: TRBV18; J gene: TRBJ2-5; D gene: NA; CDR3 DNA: TGTGCCAGCTCAAGGACGGGGCAAGAGACCCAGTACTTC; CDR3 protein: CASSRTGQETQYF
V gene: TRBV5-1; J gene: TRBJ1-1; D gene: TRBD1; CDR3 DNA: TGCGCCAGCAGCTTAAGACAGGGCTACGACACTGAAGCTTTCTTT; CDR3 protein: CASSLRQGYDTEAFF
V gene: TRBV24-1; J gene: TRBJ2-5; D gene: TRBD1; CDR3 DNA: TGTGCCACCAGTGATTTGGGACAGGGGGCACAAGAGACCCAGTACTTC; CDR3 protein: CATSDLGQGAQETQYF
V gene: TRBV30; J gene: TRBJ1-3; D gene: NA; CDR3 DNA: TGTGCCTGGGCCAGGGATGGTGGAAACACCATATATTTT; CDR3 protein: CAWARDGGNTIYF
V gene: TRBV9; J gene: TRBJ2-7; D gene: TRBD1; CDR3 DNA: TGTGCCAGCAGCGTAGGCCAGGGGGCGCACGAGCAGTACTTC; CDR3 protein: CASSVGQGAHEQYF
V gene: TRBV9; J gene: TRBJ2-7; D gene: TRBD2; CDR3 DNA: TGTGCCAGCAGCGGTAGCGGGGAACTCTTC; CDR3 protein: CASSGSGELF
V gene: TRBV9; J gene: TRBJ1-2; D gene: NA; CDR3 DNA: TGTGCCAGCAGCTCCGGGGGTTTGCACTATGGCTACACCTTC; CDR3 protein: CASSSGGLHYGYTF
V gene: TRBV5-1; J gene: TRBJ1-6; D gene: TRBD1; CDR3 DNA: TGCGCCAGCAGCTGGACAGGGAACGAGAATTCACCCCTCCACTTT; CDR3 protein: CASSWTGNENSPLHF
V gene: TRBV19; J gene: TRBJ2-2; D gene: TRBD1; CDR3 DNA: TGTGCCAGTAGTATACAGGGGGTTAACACCGGGGAGCTGTTTTTT; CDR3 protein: CASSIQGVNTGELFF
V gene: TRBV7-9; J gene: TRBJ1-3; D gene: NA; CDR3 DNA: TGTGCCAGCAGCACGTGGACAGCAGGAAACACCATATATTTT; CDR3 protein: CASSTWTAGNTIYF